The rows below give T cell receptor beta chains drawn from one sample of a study of blood T cell repertoires in COVID-19. The repertoire was sequenced with immunoSEQ multiplex PCR; TCRdb's copy has only in-frame clones and lacks some. The table lists roughly 100,000 clones, about 85% of them singletons. What was sequenced was peripheral blood. The receptors originated from a man aged 50 or older in a cohort sampled during active COVID-19. Each CDR3 is given with its conserved first and last residue. Fields, in order: J gene, D gene, V gene, clone size, CDR3 protein, CDR3 DNA. The D gene is left open where the match is weak. Clone size is stated in some rows and not others, as once, few, many or a class when expanded.

>TRBJ2-5|TRBD1|TRBV5-1|-
CASRQGAMWQETQYF
TGCGCCAGCAGACAGGGGGCAATGTGGCAAGAGACCCAGTACTTC
>TRBJ1-2|TRBD1|TRBV7-3|once
CASSFGTGGDGYTF
TGTGCCAGCAGCTTCGGGACAGGGGGTGATGGCTACACCTTC
>TRBJ2-1|-|TRBV7-6|-
CASSLEGVGTHTPNEQFF
TGTGCCAGCAGCTTAGAGGGGGTAGGGACCCACACCCCTAATGAGCAGTTCTTC
>TRBJ1-2|TRBD1|TRBV4-2|-
CASSQGTGASNYGYTF
TGTGCCAGCAGCCAGGGGACAGGGGCTTCTAACTATGGCTACACCTTC
>TRBJ2-7|-|TRBV7-2|-
CASSTDYSYEQYF
TGTGCCAGCAGCACTGACTATTCCTACGAGCAGTACTTC
>TRBJ1-4|TRBD1|TRBV19|-
CASSLRQGALPTNEKLFF
TGTGCCAGTAGTTTAAGACAGGGGGCCCTCCCGACTAATGAAAAACTGTTTTTT
>TRBJ2-5|-|TRBV18|-
CASSPRVGETQYF
TGTGCCAGCTCACCGCGGGTGGGGGAGACCCAGTACTTC
>TRBJ1-1|TRBD1|TRBV7-9|-
CASSLGSFRGIEAFF
TGTGCCAGCAGCTTAGGCTCCTTCAGGGGGATTGAAGCTTTCTTT
>TRBJ2-1|-|TRBV7-2|-
CASSLVYQYNEQFF
TGTGCCAGCAGCTTAGTATACCAGTACAATGAGCAGTTCTTC
>TRBJ1-1|TRBD1|TRBV12-3/TRBV12-4|-
CASSQRQGQAFF
TGTGCCAGCAGCCAGCGACAGGGACAAGCTTTCTTT
>TRBJ2-5|TRBD2|TRBV7-6|few
CASSLSGGETQYF
TGTGCCAGCAGTCTGAGCGGGGGGGAGACCCAGTACTTC
>TRBJ2-1|-|TRBV7-9|-
CASTPTTSSYNEQFF
TGTGCCAGCACCCCGACTACCAGCTCCTACAATGAGCAGTTCTTC
>TRBJ2-3|TRBD2|TRBV25-1|once
CASSDTGGAADTQYF
TGTGCCAGCAGTGATACCGGGGGGGCTGCAGATACGCAGTATTTT
>TRBJ2-3|-|TRBV29-1|once
CSEEQGTDTQYF
TGCAGCGAAGAACAGGGAACAGATACGCAGTATTTT
>TRBJ1-1|-|TRBV11-3|-
CASSPQGEATEAFF
TGTGCCAGCAGCCCACAGGGCGAGGCCACTGAAGCTTTCTTT
>TRBJ2-1|TRBD1|TRBV4-1|-
CASSPRVQGAWNEQFF
TGCGCCAGCAGCCCCCGCGTCCAGGGGGCATGGAATGAGCAGTTCTTC
>TRBJ2-6|TRBD2|TRBV7-9|-
CASTLAGGPPGANVLTF
TGTGCCAGCACACTAGCGGGGGGGCCTCCTGGGGCCAACGTCCTGACTTTC
>TRBJ2-5|-|TRBV5-4|-
CASSFWMEETQYF
TGTGCCAGCAGCTTCTGGATGGAGGAGACCCAGTACTTC
>TRBJ2-5|-|TRBV29-1|-
CSVLRGTSQQETQYF
TGCAGCGTGCTGCGGGGAACATCCCAACAAGAGACCCAGTACTTC
>TRBJ2-5|-|TRBV5-1|-
CASRGAETQYF
TGCGCCAGCAGGGGAGCAGAGACCCAGTACTTC
>TRBJ2-2|TRBD2|TRBV19|-
CASSILAGLNIGELFF
TGTGCCAGTAGTATTCTAGCGGGACTGAATATCGGGGAGCTGTTTTTT
>TRBJ2-6|-|TRBV10-2|-
CASMGLEISGANVLTF
TGCGCCAGCATGGGGCTAGAGATATCTGGGGCCAACGTCCTGACTTTC
>TRBJ1-5|TRBD1|TRBV5-8|-
CASSPGTDFNQPQHF
TGTGCCAGCAGCCCCGGGACAGACTTTAATCAGCCCCAGCATTTT
>TRBJ2-7|TRBD1|TRBV27|once
CASSSLDRGTLREQYF
TGTGCCAGCAGTTCCTTAGACAGGGGGACATTGCGGGAGCAGTACTTC
>TRBJ2-3|-|TRBV9|-
CASSVGTSTDTQYF
TGTGCCAGCAGCGTCGGGACTAGCACAGATACGCAGTATTTT
>TRBJ2-7|-|TRBV4-1|-
CASSQIYGEQYF
TGCGCCAGCAGCCAAATTTACGGCGAGCAGTACTTC
>TRBJ1-1|TRBD1|TRBV19|-
CASSSWTGSTAF
TGTGCCAGTAGTTCCTGGACAGGGAGCACGGCCTTT
>TRBJ1-5|TRBD1|TRBV28|few
CASSLGGGQGGSNQPQHF
TGTGCCAGCAGCCTCGGCGGGGGACAGGGAGGTAGCAATCAGCCCCAGCATTTT
>TRBJ1-2|TRBD1|TRBV7-9|-
CASSLTTGYGYTF
TGTGCCAGCAGCCTCACGACAGGGTATGGCTACACCTTC